The entry below describes one T cell receptor beta chain. The antigen this receptor binds is unknown. The sample is drawn from a study of cytomegalovirus exposure and HLA in healthy donors (dated by TCRdb to between 2016 and 2019). Study-level background: An earlier analysis of about 530 of the donors reported 276 Gb of sequence data and around 110 million unique TCR beta sequences obtained from around 180 million T cells. To predict cytomegalovirus infection status, the study combined high-throughput TCR immunosequencing, statistical association of individual TCRs with disease status, and machine learning. Besides the first cohort of approximately 710 subjects, a separate validation cohort made up of 120 different subjects was used. Both class I and class II loci were covered by HLA typing, at four-digit resolution. The genetic ancestry cluster associated with self-reported Caucasian donors included about 81% of the roughly 400 genotyped donors. On average, around 240,000 unique TCR beta nucleotide sequences were sequenced per donor among more than 350 genotyped donors of the cohort, with 15% to 20% of those sequences being non-productive. The study was designed to test whether signatures of past pathogen exposure could be identified by cataloging public T cell receptors. Donor age, sex, ethnicity and CMV serostatus were compiled together with the repertoire data. Every repertoire in the discovery cohort had been generated on one and the same sequencing platform. Typing coverage varied by locus: roughly 620-640 donors for A, B, C, DRB1 and DQB1; approximately 500 for DQA1; about 570 for DPA1; under 490 for DPB1. Roughly 5 DR-DQ haplotypes were handled as single units for association and clustering, since linkage in the cohort was strong. The study used immunosequencing to profile the T cell repertoires of several hundred subjects and linked those repertoires to cytomegalovirus serostatus. An earlier analysis of a few hundred of the donors applied high-throughput TCR beta sequencing to assess whether each TCR beta V gene segment acted as functional or pseudogenic. A later genetic analysis took genome-wide SNP genotypes for about three fifths of the 666 donors and used that subset as a discovery cohort. In a later analysis, previously published TCR beta repertoires from 670 or so donors were re-analyzed and high-resolution HLA genotyping was added so that TCR occurrence patterns could be studied. The later analysis used no new phenotypic data to find candidate immune exposures, relying instead on TCR beta sequences and their occurrence across donors. An early release that covered roughly 600 HLA-typed donors contained about 290 gigabases of sequencing data and tens of millions of unique TCR sequences. Broader findings and caveats from the paper: In vitro tests confirmed that three of the cytomegalovirus-associated TCR beta chains recognize cytomegalovirus antigens. In a later analysis, around 17,000 TCR beta sequences were associated with specific HLA alleles at a false discovery rate of 0.05. While some public TCRs were present in many individuals, most TCR sequences turned up only very rarely across donors. Linkage disequilibrium might explain the correlated functional status among segregating V segments, but an unknown experimental factor could not be excluded. A cluster of highly shared sequence variants was judged likely to be a technical artifact of the sequencing pipeline. Some IMGT-functional V segments, including TRBV6-2 and TRBV6-3, could not be distinguished by the 87-base-pair reads and were therefore excluded. A later genetic analysis reported fewer N-insertions in productive TCRs among donors in an Asian-associated ancestry cluster than the roughly 700-donor mean. According to a later analysis, most CMV-associated TCR beta chains appeared to be HLA-restricted, and the HLA associations seemed to be driven largely by CMV exposure. A total of 164 TCR beta chains were listed by the study as associated with cytomegalovirus. The authors suggested that the approach could potentially be extended to other disease states and immunological phenotypes. Because counts were too low, 15 to 20 rarely observed V segments, including chromosome 9 orphons, were excluded from the earlier analysis of about 500 of the donors. A later analysis found that HLA-associated TCR beta chains were more clonally expanded and had lower generation probabilities than equally common non-associated chains. Because HLA typing was missing for some donors at each locus, association tests included only the typed subset. The classifier was reported to diagnose cytomegalovirus status with high specificity and sensitivity in both the original cohort and the validation cohort. Roughly uniform sequencing depth across donors was assumed in presence/absence analyses, although this assumption may not hold. This cohort had only TCR beta chains sequenced, and the lack of alpha or paired-chain data limited which features could be detected. For the cohort, immune exposure information was limited to CMV serostatus. When HLA alleles, especially DR and DQ, strongly co-occurred, TCR associations were difficult to assign to individual alleles. V-gene and J-gene trimming of TCR beta chains was associated with a missense DCLRE1C variant in a later genetic analysis, and the association was replicated in an independent cohort. In an earlier analysis of some 500 of the donors, most TCR beta V segments were observed in productive rearrangements about 87% or about 30% of the time, broadly matching IMGT annotations. In a later analysis, several top co-occurrence clusters were reported to appear linked to parvovirus B19, influenza, CMV and Epstein-Barr virus. A further reported finding was that TCR beta sequences accurately predicted the HLA-A and HLA-B alleles for most subjects in the first cohort. A later analysis found that TCR association rates varied across HLA loci, with DRB1 alleles showing the most associated TCRs and HLA-C alleles the fewest.

The cohort consisted of 666 healthy bone marrow donors. At the time of sampling, all cohort members were nominally healthy, though unrecorded immune exposures were likely present. The donor was CMV seronegative and belonged to the group of 350 or so seronegative cohort members. A peripheral blood sample was provided by each donor, and peripheral blood mononuclear cells were used for TCR beta sequencing. The Qiagen DNeasy Blood Extraction Kit was used to extract genomic DNA from the blood cell samples. Libraries were made using the immunoSEQ multiplex PCR assay. For the multiplex PCR, a mixture combining 60 forward primers for TCR Vbeta segments and 13 reverse primers for TCR Jbeta segments was used. The CDR3 region of rearranged TCR beta genes was amplified from genomic DNA with a multiplex PCR assay. Amplified TCR beta libraries were sequenced as 87-base-pair reads on the Illumina HiSeq System. The published analysis was carried out like this. Across the 640 or so repertoires, a later analysis counted tens of millions of unique TCR beta chains, around 11 million of which were shared by at least two donors. A nearest-neighbor algorithm error-corrected the raw reads and collapsed the reads into unique sequences, merging closely related sequences to remove PCR and sequencing errors. Alignment of CDR3 sequences to IMGT reference sequences was used to assign V, D and J gene segments. For a sequence to be retained, at least a six-nucleotide match to both a V gene segment and a J gene segment was required. Rearrangements were classified as productive when the CDR3 lacked stop codons and remained in frame with V and J, and all other rearrangements were classified as non-productive. CDR3 was defined according to IMGT convention as the region running from the second conserved V-encoded cysteine to the conserved J-encoded phenylalanine. In an earlier analysis of 500 to 650 of the donors, sequences lacking an unambiguous match to a single V gene segment were excluded. An earlier analysis of 450 to 650 of the donors called V segments functional above 56.7% productive rearrangements and segregating when the between-donor standard deviation exceeded 5%. A statistical classification framework was built for diagnosing cytomegalovirus status from the catalog of TCR beta chain sequences. In a later analysis, V and J genes were assigned by comparing TCR nucleotide sequences against IMGT/GENE-DB human TR gene sequences. A later analysis assigned CDR3 sequences and most-parsimonious VDJ recombination scenarios with the TCRdist pipeline. A later analysis defined each TCR beta chain by its CDR3 amino acid sequence plus V-gene family, and excluded reads lacking a unique V-gene family. As a way to deal with suspected cross-contamination and a sequencing artifact, a later analysis dropped 450 to 700 nucleotide sequences that were highly shared and had low generation probability. A later analysis calculated a clonal expansion index for each public chain from normalized within-repertoire ranks of inferred template counts. In a later analysis, generation probabilities were computed with a VDJ recombination model fitted to out-of-frame rearrangements, and the resulting probabilities were checked against IGoR. A later analysis scored TCR-TCR, TCR-HLA and TCR-CMV co-occurrence with hypergeometric tests, applying a repertoire-size bias correction to TCR pairs. A later analysis estimated false discovery rates by permuting HLA or CMV assignments 20 times. In a later analysis, co-occurring TCRs were grouped using DBSCAN, with TCRdist sequence similarity added in when clustering inside HLA-allele-positive subsets. Repertoires with fewer than 30,000 or more than 120,000 public chains were left out of co-occurrence clustering, as were about five repertoires with anomalous nucleotide sharing. This immuneACCESS table, as held by TCRdb, lists in-frame sequences with V and J called but not all clones. Of the missing ones, under half trace to an unresolved V gene in checked studies; the others have no known cause. V and J calls and clone size are those listed in that table; D and trimming were worked out from the DNA. The data table for this sample lists about 160,000 clones. The ten most abundant clones make up 2.1% of the sample.

Counted from cysteine to phenylalanine, this CDR3 has 15 amino acids. The retained sequence is limited to the CDR3, 45 bases, with the frame set at the first base. The germline V gene yields SGHRS for CDR1 and YFSETQ for CDR2. The V and J ends are trimmed by 5 bases and 2 bases, leaving 16 bases between them. Sequenced material: PBMCs. The receptor was derived from a man aged 25-45 years in good health and CMV-seronegative. Here the chain combines TRBV5-1 and TRBJ2-5; TRBD2 might be the D gene, on 5 matching bases. The bases are TGCGCCAGCAGTAAATTGGGAGATTTTCAAGAGACCCAGTACTTC. This encodes CASSKLGDFQETQYF.